This TCR beta chain emerged from a study of blood T cell repertoires in COVID-19. In the study overall: COVID-19 samples from acute and convalescent phases originated in the United States, Italy and Spain. The analysed material was cDNA or gDNA that came from T cells, B-cell-depleted T cells, or PBMCs.

Per the study methods: Researchers report that nucleated cell counts were estimated from reference gene primer amplification. Produced via immunoSEQ multiplex PCR; TCRdb's table is partial and in-frame only. That table gives V, J and clone size, and the DNA gave D and trimming. Of fewer than 90,000 clones detected, roughly 88% appear once; the ten largest clones hold approximately 2%. This CDR3 has 15 residues. CDR1 is SGHNT and CDR2 is YENEEA in the germline V gene. J lost 15 bases, V lost 2 bases, and 7 bases had no gene match. The chain uses TRBV11-3 and TRBJ2-1; TRBD2 matches at 16 bases. Sequencing was carried out using peripheral blood. This sequence originates from a woman older than 75 with active or convalescent COVID-19. The CDR3: CASSLKGGTSGGAFF. For the CDR3, the DNA is TGTGCCAGCAGCTTAAAGGGGGGGACTAGCGGGGGGGCGTTCTTC.